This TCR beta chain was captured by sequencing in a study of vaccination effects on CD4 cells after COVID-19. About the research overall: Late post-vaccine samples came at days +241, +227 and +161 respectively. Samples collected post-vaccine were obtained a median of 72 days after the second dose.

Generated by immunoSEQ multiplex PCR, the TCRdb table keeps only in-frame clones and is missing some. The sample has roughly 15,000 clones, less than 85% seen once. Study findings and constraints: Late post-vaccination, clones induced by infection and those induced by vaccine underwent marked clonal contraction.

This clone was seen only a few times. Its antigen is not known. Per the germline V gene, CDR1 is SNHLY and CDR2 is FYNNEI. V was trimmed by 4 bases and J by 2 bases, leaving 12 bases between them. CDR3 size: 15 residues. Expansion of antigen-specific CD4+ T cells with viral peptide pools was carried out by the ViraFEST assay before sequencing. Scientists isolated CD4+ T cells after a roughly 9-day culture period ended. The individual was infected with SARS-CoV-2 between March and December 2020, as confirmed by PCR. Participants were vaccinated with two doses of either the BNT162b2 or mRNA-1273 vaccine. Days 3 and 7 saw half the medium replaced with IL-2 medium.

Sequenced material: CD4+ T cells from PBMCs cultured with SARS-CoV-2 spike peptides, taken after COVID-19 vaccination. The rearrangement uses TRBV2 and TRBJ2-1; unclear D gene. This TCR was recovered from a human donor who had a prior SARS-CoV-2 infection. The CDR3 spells CASSARNRAYNEQFF. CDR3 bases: TGTGCCAGCAGTGCTCGAAACAGAGCCTACAATGAGCAGTTCTTC.